The 27 T cell receptor beta chains presented below share a single source sample, sequenced in a study of cytomegalovirus exposure and HLA in healthy donors (dated by TCRdb to about 2017). Receptor amplification or capture employed the immunoSEQ multiplex PCR assay. The multiplex PCR relied on a mix of 60 forward primers for TCR Vbeta segments and 13 reverse primers for TCR Jbeta segments. Not all clones reach the TCRdb copy of this immuneACCESS table, which keeps in-frame sequences only. Checked studies attribute under half of the gap to unresolved V genes and leave the rest unexplained. In all, the sample holds about 160,000 clones, and 60% to 85% of those were seen once. The ten top clones hold around 3.1% of the sample. Source material: PBMCs. The receptors originated from a woman in her thirties or forties in good health and CMV-seronegative.

The rearrangement links TRBV6-5 to TRBJ2-7; 11 nucleotides align to TRBD1. The CDR3 loop spans 16 amino acids. The germline CDR1 and CDR2 sequences are MNHEY and SVGAGI. V lost 5 bases to trimming and J lost 4 bases; unmatched junction nucleotides: 10. CDR3 sequence: CASSNWFGTGGYEQYF. The CDR3, as DNA: TGTGCCAGCAGTAACTGGTTCGGGACAGGGGGTTACGAGCAGTACTTC.

This chain links TRBV19 with TRBJ1-6; 8 nucleotides match TRBD1. J gave up 7 bases and V 7 bases, and 6 bases lay outside the gene matches. This CDR3 region has 14 residues. CDR1 is LNHDA, CDR2 SQIVND, per germline (reference sequence). CDR3 coding DNA: TGTGCCAGTAAGGGTCGACAGGGGAATTCACCCCTCCACTTT. This translates into CASKGRQGNSPLHF.

This rearrangement joins TRBV4-1 to TRBJ1-6; a weak D match, TRBD1 (6 bases). From germline, CDR1 is MGHRA and CDR2 YSYEKL. V was cut by 4 bases and J by 12 bases, with 13 bases left in between. The CDR3 runs to 13 residues. The CDR3 loop reads CASSLGTSRPLHF. In DNA, the CDR3 is TGCGCCAGCAGCCTCGGGACATCAAGACCCCTCCACTTT.

This chain connects TRBV18 to TRBJ2-3; 9 nucleotides line up with TRBD2. V shed 5 bases, J shed 2 bases, and the junction held 11 bases outside the gene matches. CDR1 and CDR2 from the germline V gene are KGHSH and LQKENI. The CDR3 loop spans 17 amino acids. DNA of the CDR3: TGTGCCAGCTCAGACCTTCTACGCGGGGGGGACACAGATACGCAGTATTTT. Its protein product is CASSDLLRGGDTDTQYF.

V is TRBV10-2 and J is TRBJ2-1, with D possibly being TRBD1 or TRBD2 (6 bases each). V lost 6 bases and J 7 bases, leaving 13 bases between the germline ends. CDR3 length equals 13 residues. Germline loops: CDR1 WSHSY, CDR2 SAAADI. This chain's CDR3 is CASREGGWNEQFF. The CDR3, as DNA: TGCGCCAGCAGGGAGGGGGGCTGGAATGAGCAGTTCTTC.

The gene calls are TRBV6-5 and TRBJ1-2; 9 nucleotides align to TRBD1. Germline CDR1 and CDR2: MNHEY and SVGAGI. There are 15 residues in the CDR3. Trimming took 2 bases from V and 8 from J; bases not matched to a gene: 9. The CDR3 bases are TGTGCCAGCAGTTACCTTACAGGGGGCCGTCTAGGCTACACCTTC. This codes for CASSYLTGGRLGYTF.

The V gene is TRBV7-2, the J gene TRBJ2-3, with D perhaps matching TRBD1 (6 bases). CDR1 is SGHTA and CDR2 is FQGNSA in the germline V gene. This CDR3 has 16 residues. Trimming removed 5 bases from V and 2 bases from J, with 17 bases in between. DNA of the CDR3: TGTGCCAGCAGCCCCCGACACCTGGGACACACAGATACGCAGTATTTT. Protein sequence: CASSPRHLGHTDTQYF.

The chain uses TRBV6-5 and TRBJ2-7; no firm D call. Germline values: CDR1 MNHEY, CDR2 SVGAGI. With 6 bases removed from V and 4 bases from J, the gap between germline ends came to 10 bases. The CDR3 consists of 12 residues. The CDR3 protein is CASSLDGYEQYF. CDR3 in DNA: TGTGCCAGCAGCCTAGACGGATACGAGCAGTACTTC.

The chain joins TRBV10-2 to TRBJ1-1, with TRBD1 as a possible D gene (5 bases). This CDR3 is built from 13 residues. Trimming took off 4 bases at V and 3 bases at J, with 9 bases between the two ends. Per the germline V gene, CDR1 is WSHSY and CDR2 is SAAADI. CDR3 protein: CASSGFRDTEAFF. Written as DNA, the CDR3 is TGCGCCAGCAGTGGTTTCAGGGACACTGAAGCTTTCTTT.

This clone came up a few times. CDR3 sequence reads: CASRVTDRTGELFF. The CDR3 DNA is TGTGCCAGCCGAGTGACAGATCGTACCGGGGAGCTGTTTTTT. The V gene is TRBV6-5, the J gene TRBJ2-2; possible D gene TRBD1, 5 bases. This CDR3 has 14 residues. Trimming pared 8 bases from V and 5 bases from J, leaving 15 bases between. The germline V gene encodes CDR1 MNHEY and CDR2 SVGAGI.

Only a few counts were recorded for this clone. This chain links TRBV11-2 with TRBJ2-3; 12 nucleotides agree with TRBD1. V lost 5 bases and J lost 6; bases outside the gene matches: 15. This CDR3 has 18 amino acids. Per germline, CDR1 SGHAT and CDR2 FQNNGV. CDR3 bases: TGTGCCAGCAGCGATGGGACAGGGGGCTTGGGTTTGCTTGATACGCAGTATTTT. It yields the protein CASSDGTGGLGLLDTQYF.

This clone appeared a single time. The chain couples TRBV5-1 to TRBJ2-7; 9 nucleotides agree with TRBD2. V lost 2 bases to trimming and J lost 3 bases; unmatched junction nucleotides: 3. The CDR3 is made up of 14 amino acids. Germline loops: CDR1 SGHRS, CDR2 YFSETQ. CDR3 coding DNA: TGCGCCAGCAGCTTAGCGGGGGGATTCTACGAGCAGTACTTC. Its protein product is CASSLAGGFYEQYF.

The chain uses TRBV6-5 and TRBJ2-3; possibly TRBD2 for D (5 bases). CDR3 size: 12 residues. The germline V and J ends were trimmed by 5 bases and 11 bases, with 14 bases remaining between them. Germline CDR1 and CDR2: MNHEY and SVGAGI. This CDR3 is CASSPSSFVQYF. The CDR3 coding sequence is TGTGCCAGCAGTCCTTCTAGCTTTGTGCAGTATTTT.

The rearrangement uses TRBV18 and TRBJ1-2; D remains ambiguous. Trimming removed 0 bases from V and 6 bases from J, with 11 bases in between. CDR1 and CDR2 from the germline V gene are KGHSH and LQKENI. This CDR3 has 14 residues. In nucleotides, the CDR3 is TGTGCCAGCTCACCACCGGCCAGGCCCAATGGCTACACCTTC. Its protein is CASSPPARPNGYTF.

This clone was picked up many times. V gene TRBV2 combines with J gene TRBJ1-6; TRBD1 agrees at 9 bases. This CDR3 is built from 15 residues. Germline V gene lookup returns CDR1 SNHLY and CDR2 FYNNEI. J was trimmed by 10 bases and V by 1 base; bases with no gene match: 5. CDR3 in DNA: TGTGCCAGCAGTGAAGAACAGGGGGCGAGATCACCCCTCCACTTT. Translating gives CASSEEQGARSPLHF.

This clone was picked up a small number of times. The chain uses TRBV5-1 and TRBJ2-2, with D tentatively TRBD1 (6 bases). The germline V gene encodes CDR1 SGHRS and CDR2 YFSETQ. V gave up 6 bases and J gave up 4 bases, with 16 bases separating them. CDR3 length: 15 residues. The DNA of the CDR3 is TGCGCCAGCACCCTCGACAGGTTAGGCACCGGGGAGCTGTTTTTT. It yields the protein CASTLDRLGTGELFF.

This chain joins TRBV5-8 and TRBJ1-5; D possibly corresponds to TRBD1 (6 bases). Germline CDR1 and CDR2: SGHTS and YDEGEE. The germline V and J ends were trimmed by 2 bases and 4 bases, with 13 bases remaining between them. The CDR3 has 15 residues. CDR3 bases: TGTGCCAGCAGCTTAGGACAGCTAAGAAATCAGCCCCAGCATTTT. Protein sequence: CASSLGQLRNQPQHF.

The chain links TRBV6-1 to TRBJ1-6, with TRBD1 matching 9 bases. The V and J ends lost 2 bases and 7 bases, in that order; junction bases with no gene match: 6. Germline values: CDR1 MNHNS, CDR2 SASEGT. The CDR3 spans 16 residues. CDR3: CASSERTGAANSPLHF. The CDR3 DNA follows: TGTGCCAGCAGTGAAAGGACAGGGGCAGCCAATTCACCCCTCCACTTT.

The gene calls are TRBV4-1 and TRBJ1-1, with a weak D call TRBD1 (6 bases). This CDR3 has 15 amino acids. The V and J ends lost 4 bases and 0 bases respectively, with 12 bases between them. The germline CDR1 and CDR2 sequences are MGHRA and YSYEKL. The CDR3 protein is CASSLGQIMNTEAFF. The DNA for the CDR3 is TGCGCCAGCAGCCTTGGACAGATAATGAACACTGAAGCTTTCTTT.

The V gene is TRBV10-1, the J gene TRBJ1-2; 7 bases agree with TRBD1. Germline values: CDR1 WNHNN, CDR2 SYGVQD (reference sequence). J lost 4 bases, V lost 4 bases, and 3 bases had no gene match. The CDR3 spans 13 residues. The CDR3 DNA follows: TGCGCCAGCAGTGTCGACAGGGCCTATGGCTACACCTTC. Amino acids: CASSVDRAYGYTF.

This clone was detected once. The rearrangement uses TRBV28 and TRBJ1-1; 9 bases line up with TRBD1. The V gene end was trimmed by 3 bases and the J gene end by 5 bases; junction bases not matched to a gene: 4. CDR1 is MDHEN, CDR2 SYDVKM, per germline. The CDR3 runs 14 residues. CDR3 loop: CASSFGTGRTEAFF. Here the CDR3 DNA reads TGTGCCAGCAGTTTTGGGACAGGGAGAACTGAAGCTTTCTTT.

V gene TRBV28 combines with J gene TRBJ1-2, with 11 bases aligning to TRBD1. J lost 3 bases, V lost 3 bases, and 3 bases had no gene match. Germline V gene lookup returns CDR1 MDHEN and CDR2 SYDVKM. The CDR3 covers 15 residues. The CDR3 sequence is CASSLDRGLDYGYTF. Written as DNA, the CDR3 is TGTGCCAGCAGTTTGGACAGGGGGCTTGACTATGGCTACACCTTC.

This rearrangement joins TRBV6-1 to TRBJ2-3; no reliable D call. CDR1 and CDR2 (germline): MNHNS, SASEGT. The CDR3 covers 14 residues. The V end lost 4 bases, the J end lost 0 bases, and 8 bases lay between the germline ends. Written as DNA, the CDR3 is TGTGCCAGCAGTGTACGTGCGAGCACAGATACGCAGTATTTT. Its translation: CASSVRASTDTQYF.

The chain carries TRBV5-4 and TRBJ2-3; tentatively, D is TRBD1 (6 bases). There are 16 residues in the CDR3. CDR1 is SGHNT, CDR2 YYREEE, per germline (reference sequence). Trimming cost V 2 bases and J 3 bases, with 16 bases left between them. The CDR3 loop is CASSLQGWGTTDTQYF. Here the CDR3 DNA reads TGTGCCAGCAGCTTACAGGGTTGGGGGACAACAGATACGCAGTATTTT.

This rearrangement joins TRBV28 to TRBJ2-7, with TRBD1 as a possible D gene (6 bases). This CDR3 has 15 amino acids. V lost 5 bases and J lost 4, with 18 bases in between. The germline V gene has CDR1 MDHEN and CDR2 SYDVKM. The CDR3 spells CASSGTGRGMYEQYF. CDR3 bases: TGTGCCAGCAGTGGCACAGGGAGAGGTATGTACGAGCAGTACTTC.

J is TRBJ2-7 and V is TRBV6-1; 9 bases agree with TRBD1. The germline V gene has CDR1 MNHNS and CDR2 SASEGT. Unmatched junction bases numbered 8, after V lost 0 bases and J lost 2 bases. CDR3 length: 17 amino acids. CDR3 sequence reads: CASSEALPGTGTYEQYF. The CDR3 coding sequence is TGTGCCAGCAGTGAAGCGCTTCCCGGGACAGGGACCTACGAGCAGTACTTC.

The genes are TRBV7-2 and TRBJ2-1; 9 bases are shared with TRBD2. This CDR3 contains 14 residues. Per the germline V gene, CDR1 is SGHTA and CDR2 is FQGNSA. Trimming cost V 5 bases and J 12 bases; bases outside gene matches: 11. For the CDR3, the DNA is TGTGCCAGCAGCCAGGGACTAGCCGGGGTAGTGCAGTTCTTC. Protein: CASSQGLAGVVQFF.